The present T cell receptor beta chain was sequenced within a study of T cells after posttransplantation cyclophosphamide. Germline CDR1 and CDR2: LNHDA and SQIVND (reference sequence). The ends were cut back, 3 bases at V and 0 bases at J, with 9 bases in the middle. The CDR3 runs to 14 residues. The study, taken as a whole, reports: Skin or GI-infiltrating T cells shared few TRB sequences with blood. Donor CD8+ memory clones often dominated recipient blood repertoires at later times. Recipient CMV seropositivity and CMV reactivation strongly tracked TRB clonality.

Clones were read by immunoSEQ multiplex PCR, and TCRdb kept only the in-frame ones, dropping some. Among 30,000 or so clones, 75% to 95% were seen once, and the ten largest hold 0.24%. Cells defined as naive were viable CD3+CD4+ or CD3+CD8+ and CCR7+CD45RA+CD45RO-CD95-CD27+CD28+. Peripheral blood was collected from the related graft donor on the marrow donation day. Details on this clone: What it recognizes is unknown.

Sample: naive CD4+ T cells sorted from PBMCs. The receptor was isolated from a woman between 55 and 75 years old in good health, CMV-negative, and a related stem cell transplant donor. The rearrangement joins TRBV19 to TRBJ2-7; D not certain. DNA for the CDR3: TGTGCCAGTAGTATCTCAGACAACTCCTACGAGCAGTACTTC. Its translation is CASSISDNSYEQYF.